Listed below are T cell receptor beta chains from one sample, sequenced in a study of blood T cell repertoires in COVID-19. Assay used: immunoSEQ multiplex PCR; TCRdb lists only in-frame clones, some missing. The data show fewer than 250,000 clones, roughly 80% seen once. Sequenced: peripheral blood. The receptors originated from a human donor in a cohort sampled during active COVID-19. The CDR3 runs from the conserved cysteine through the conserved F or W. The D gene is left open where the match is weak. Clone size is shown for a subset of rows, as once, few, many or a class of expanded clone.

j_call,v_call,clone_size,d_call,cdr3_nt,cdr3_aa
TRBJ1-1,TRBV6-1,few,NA,TGTGCCAGCAGTGAGTGGGCAACAACTGAAGCTTTCTTT,CASSEWATTEAFF
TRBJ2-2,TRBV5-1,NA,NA,TGCGCCAGCAGCTTTACAGGCGCGAACACCGGGGAGCTGTTTTTT,CASSFTGANTGELFF
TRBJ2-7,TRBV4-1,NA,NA,TGCGCCAGCCGTTTAGCGGAAAACTCCTACGAGCAGTACTTC,CASRLAENSYEQYF
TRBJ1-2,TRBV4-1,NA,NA,TGCGCCAGCAGCCAAGAGCCGGGGTCCACGGGGGACTATGGCTACACCTTC,CASSQEPGSTGDYGYTF
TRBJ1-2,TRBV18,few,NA,TGTGCCAGCTCACCCCGGGACTCAGGACGCATCTATGGCTACACCTTC,CASSPRDSGRIYGYTF
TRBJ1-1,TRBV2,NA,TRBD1,TGTGCCAGCAGCGCCCCTGGACAGGTCGGCACTGAAGCTTTCTTT,CASSAPGQVGTEAFF
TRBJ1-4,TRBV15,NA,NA,TGTGCCACCAGCAGAGATACAGCAGCTAATGAAAAACTGTTTTTT,CATSRDTAANEKLFF
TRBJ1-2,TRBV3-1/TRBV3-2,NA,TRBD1,TGTGCCAGCAGCATACAGGGGGCTAGCTATGGCTACACCTTC,CASSIQGASYGYTF
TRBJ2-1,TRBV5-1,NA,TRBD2,TGCGCCAGCAGCTTGCTACTAGCGGGAGGTAATGAGCAGTTCTTC,CASSLLLAGGNEQFF
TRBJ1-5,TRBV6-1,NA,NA,TGTGCCAGCAGTGGGGGATCCTGGGGTACAGGGCCCTTGCAGCCCCAGCATTTT,CASSGGSWGTGPLQPQHF
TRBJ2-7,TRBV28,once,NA,TGTGCCAGCATTCCAACAGGTTTTAACGAGCAGTACTTC,CASIPTGFNEQYF
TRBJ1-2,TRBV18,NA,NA,TGTGCCAGCTCTCCCACGACAGCTAACTATGGCTACACCTTC,CASSPTTANYGYTF
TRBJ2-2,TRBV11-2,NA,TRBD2,TGTGCCAGCAGCTTGAGCCTAGCGGGGGGACCCGGGGAGCTGTTTTTT,CASSLSLAGGPGELFF
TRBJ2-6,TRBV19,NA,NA,TGTGCCAGTAGTATCTACTCTGGGGCCAACGTCCTGACTTTC,CASSIYSGANVLTF